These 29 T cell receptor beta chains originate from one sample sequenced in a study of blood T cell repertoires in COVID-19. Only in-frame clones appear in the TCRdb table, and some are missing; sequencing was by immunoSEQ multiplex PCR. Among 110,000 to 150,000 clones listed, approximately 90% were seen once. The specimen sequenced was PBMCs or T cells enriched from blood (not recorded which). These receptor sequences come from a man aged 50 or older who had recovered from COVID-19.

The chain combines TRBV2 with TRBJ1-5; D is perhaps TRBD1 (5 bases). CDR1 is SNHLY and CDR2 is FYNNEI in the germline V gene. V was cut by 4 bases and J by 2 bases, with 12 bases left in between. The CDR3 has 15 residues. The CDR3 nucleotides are TGTGCCAGCAGTGGTCTCCGGGGGGGCAATCAGCCCCAGCATTTT. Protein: CASSGLRGGNQPQHF.

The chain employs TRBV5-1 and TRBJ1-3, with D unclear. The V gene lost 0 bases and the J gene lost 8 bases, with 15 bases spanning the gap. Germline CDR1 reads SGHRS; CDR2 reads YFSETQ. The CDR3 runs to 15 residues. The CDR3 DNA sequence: TGCGCCAGCAGCTTGGGGCAGGCCAAAGTCGACACCATATATTTT. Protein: CASSLGQAKVDTIYF.

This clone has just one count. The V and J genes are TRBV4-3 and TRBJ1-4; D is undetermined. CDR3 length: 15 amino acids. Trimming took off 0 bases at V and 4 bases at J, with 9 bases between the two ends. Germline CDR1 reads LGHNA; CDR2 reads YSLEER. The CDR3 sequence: CASSQEYSHNEKLFF. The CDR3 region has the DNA TGCGCCAGCAGCCAAGAGTACAGCCATAATGAAAAACTGTTTTTT.

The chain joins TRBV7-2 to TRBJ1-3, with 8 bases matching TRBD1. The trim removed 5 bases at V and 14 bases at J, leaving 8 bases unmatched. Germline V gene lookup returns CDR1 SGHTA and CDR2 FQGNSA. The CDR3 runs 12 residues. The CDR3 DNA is TGTGCCAGCAGCCCAGGGGGCATCCCATTATATTTT. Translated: CASSPGGIPLYF.

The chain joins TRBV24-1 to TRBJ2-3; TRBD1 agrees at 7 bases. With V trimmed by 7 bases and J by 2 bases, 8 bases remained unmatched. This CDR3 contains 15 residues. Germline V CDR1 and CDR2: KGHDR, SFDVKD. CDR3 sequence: CATRKRGPDTDTQYF. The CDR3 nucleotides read TGTGCCACCAGAAAAAGGGGGCCGGACACAGATACGCAGTATTTT.

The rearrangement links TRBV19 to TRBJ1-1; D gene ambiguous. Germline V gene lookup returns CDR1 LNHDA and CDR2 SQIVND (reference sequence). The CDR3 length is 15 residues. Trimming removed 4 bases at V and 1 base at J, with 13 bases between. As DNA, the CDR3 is TGTGCCAGTAGTACCGGACGGAGGGCGAACACTGAAGCTTTCTTT. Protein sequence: CASSTGRRANTEAFF.

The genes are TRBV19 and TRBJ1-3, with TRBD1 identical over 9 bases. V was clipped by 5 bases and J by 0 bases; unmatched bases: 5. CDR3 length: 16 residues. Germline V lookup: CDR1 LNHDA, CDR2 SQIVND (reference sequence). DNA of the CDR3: TGTGCCAGTAGTCCTCGGACAGGGGCCTCTGGAAACACCATATATTTT. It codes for CASSPRTGASGNTIYF. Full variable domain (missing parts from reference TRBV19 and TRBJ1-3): DGGITQSPKYLFRKEGQNVTLSCEQNLNHDAMYWYRQDPGQGLRLIYYSQIVNDFQKGDIAEGYSVSREKKESFPLTVTSAQKNPTAFYLCASSPRTGASGNTIYFGEGSWLTVV.

Here the CDR3 DNA reads TGTGCCAGCAGCGCGGGAAGGATTGCAACTAATGAAAAACTGTTTTTT. It is translated as CASSAGRIATNEKLFF. The V gene is TRBV7-6, the J gene TRBJ1-4; the D is unclear. The V end was cut by 5 bases, the J end by 0 bases, with 13 bases between. This CDR3 contains 16 residues. In germline, CDR1 is SGHVS, CDR2 FNYEAQ.

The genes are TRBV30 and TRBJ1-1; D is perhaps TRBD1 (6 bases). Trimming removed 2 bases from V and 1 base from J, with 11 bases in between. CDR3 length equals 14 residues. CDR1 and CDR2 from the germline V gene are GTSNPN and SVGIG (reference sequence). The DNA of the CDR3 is TGTGCCTGGAGTACGGGGGGCTGGAACACTGAAGCTTTCTTT. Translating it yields CAWSTGGWNTEAFF.

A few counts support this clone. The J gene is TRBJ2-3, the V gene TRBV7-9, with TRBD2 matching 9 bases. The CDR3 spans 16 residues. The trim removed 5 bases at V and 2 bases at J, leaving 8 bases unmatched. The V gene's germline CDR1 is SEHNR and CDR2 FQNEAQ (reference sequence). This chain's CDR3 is CASSRMAGGITDTQYF. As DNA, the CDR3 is TGTGCCAGCAGCCGAATGGCGGGGGGGATCACAGATACGCAGTATTTT.

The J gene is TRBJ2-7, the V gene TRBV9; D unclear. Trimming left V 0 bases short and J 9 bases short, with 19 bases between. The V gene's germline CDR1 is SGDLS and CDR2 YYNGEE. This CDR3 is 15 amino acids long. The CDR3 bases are TGTGCCAGCAGCGTAGACGGCGGAAGGCCTTCGGGGCAGTACTTC. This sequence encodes CASSVDGGRPSGQYF.

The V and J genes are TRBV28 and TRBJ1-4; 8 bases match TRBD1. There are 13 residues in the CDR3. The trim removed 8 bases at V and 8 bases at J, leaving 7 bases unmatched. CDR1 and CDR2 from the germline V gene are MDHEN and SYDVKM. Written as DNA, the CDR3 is TGTGCCAGCTCTAGGACAGGGCGCGAAAAACTGTTTTTT. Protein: CASSRTGREKLFF.

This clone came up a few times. The CDR3 sequence is CASRSIRYSNQPQHF. Written as DNA, the CDR3 is TGTGCCAGCAGATCCATCCGGTATAGCAATCAGCCCCAGCATTTT. This chain links TRBV6-5 with TRBJ1-5, with D hard to call. CDR3 length: 15 amino acids. Trimming shortened V by 6 bases and J by 0 bases, and 12 bases separated the two germline ends. CDR1 is MNHEY and CDR2 is SVGAGI in the germline V gene.

CDR3 in amino acids: CASSSAGEGYNSPLHF. The CDR3 DNA follows: TGTGCCAGCAGTTCGGCAGGGGAAGGCTATAATTCACCCCTCCACTTT. This sequence joins TRBV28 and TRBJ1-6; possible D gene TRBD1, 6 bases. The germline V and J ends were trimmed by 4 bases and 3 bases, with 13 bases remaining between them. The CDR3 has 16 residues. Germline CDR1 MDHEN, CDR2 SYDVKM.

CDR3 DNA: TGTGCCAGCAGGAGACAGGGGCCGAACACTGAAGCTTTCTTT. This gives the protein CASRRQGPNTEAFF. This chain links TRBV28 with TRBJ1-1; 8 nucleotides agree with TRBD1. The germline gives CDR1 MDHEN, CDR2 SYDVKM. The CDR3 covers 14 residues. The trim removed 6 bases at V and 1 base at J, leaving 4 bases unmatched. Together with reference TRBV28 and TRBJ1-1, the CDR3 gives the full variable domain: DVKVTQSSRYLVKRTGEKVFLECVQDMDHENMFWYRQDPGLGLRLIYFSYDVKMKEKGDIPEGYSVSREKKERFSLILESASTNQTSMYLCASRRQGPNTEAFFGQGTRLTVV.

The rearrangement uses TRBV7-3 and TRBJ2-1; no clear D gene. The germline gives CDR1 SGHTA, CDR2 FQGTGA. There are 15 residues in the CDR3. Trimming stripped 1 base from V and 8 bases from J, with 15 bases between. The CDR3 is CASSLMVSRSHEQFF. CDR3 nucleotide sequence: TGTGCCAGCAGCTTAATGGTCTCTAGATCCCATGAGCAGTTCTTC.

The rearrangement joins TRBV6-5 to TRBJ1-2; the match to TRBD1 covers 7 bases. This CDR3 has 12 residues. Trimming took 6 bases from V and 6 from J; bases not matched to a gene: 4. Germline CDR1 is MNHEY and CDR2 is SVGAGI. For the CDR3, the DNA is TGTGCCAGCAGAAGACAGGGTGATGGCTACACCTTC. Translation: CASRRQGDGYTF.

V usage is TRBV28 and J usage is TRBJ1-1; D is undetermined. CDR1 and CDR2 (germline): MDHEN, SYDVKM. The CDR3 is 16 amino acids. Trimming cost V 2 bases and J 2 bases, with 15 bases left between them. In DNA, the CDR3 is TGTGCCAGCAGTTTAGACAAGGTGCGGGGAAACACTGAAGCTTTCTTT. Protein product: CASSLDKVRGNTEAFF.

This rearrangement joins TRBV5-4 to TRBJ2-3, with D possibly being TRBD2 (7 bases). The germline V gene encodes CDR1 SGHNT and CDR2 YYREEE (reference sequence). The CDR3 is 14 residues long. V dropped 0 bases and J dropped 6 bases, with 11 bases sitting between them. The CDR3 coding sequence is TGTGCCAGCAGCTTGGCGGGGGGCGCGGATACGCAGTATTTT. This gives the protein CASSLAGGADTQYF.

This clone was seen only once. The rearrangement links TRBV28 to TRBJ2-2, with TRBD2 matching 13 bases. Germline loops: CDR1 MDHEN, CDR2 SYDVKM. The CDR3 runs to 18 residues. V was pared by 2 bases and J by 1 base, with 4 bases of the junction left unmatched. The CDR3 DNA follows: TGTGCCAGCAGTTTAGGGGGACTAGCGGGGAGGAACACCGGGGAGCTGTTTTTT. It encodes CASSLGGLAGRNTGELFF.

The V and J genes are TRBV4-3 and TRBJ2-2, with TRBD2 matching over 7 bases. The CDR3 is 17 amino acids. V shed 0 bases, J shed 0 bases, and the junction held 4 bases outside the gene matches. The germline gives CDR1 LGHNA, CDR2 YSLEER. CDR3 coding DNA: TGCGCCAGCAGCCAAGATTGGGGGGGGACGAACACCGGGGAGCTGTTTTTT. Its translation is CASSQDWGGTNTGELFF.

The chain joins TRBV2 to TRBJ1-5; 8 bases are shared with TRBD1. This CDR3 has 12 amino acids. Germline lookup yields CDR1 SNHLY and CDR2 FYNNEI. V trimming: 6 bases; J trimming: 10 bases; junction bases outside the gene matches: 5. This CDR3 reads CASRAGQGPQHF. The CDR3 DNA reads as TGTGCCAGCAGGGCCGGACAGGGTCCCCAGCATTTT.

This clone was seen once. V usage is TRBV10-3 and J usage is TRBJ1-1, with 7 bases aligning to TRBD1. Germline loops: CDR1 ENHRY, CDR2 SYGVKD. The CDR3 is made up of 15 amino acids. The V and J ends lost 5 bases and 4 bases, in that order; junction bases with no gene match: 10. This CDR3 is CAISSATGVGTEAFF. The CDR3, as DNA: TGTGCCATCAGTTCCGCTACAGGGGTGGGCACTGAAGCTTTCTTT.

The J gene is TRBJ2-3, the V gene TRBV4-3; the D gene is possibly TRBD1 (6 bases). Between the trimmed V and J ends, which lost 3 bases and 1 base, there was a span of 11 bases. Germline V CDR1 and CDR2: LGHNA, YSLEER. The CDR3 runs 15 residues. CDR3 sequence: CASSHQRQGTDTQYF. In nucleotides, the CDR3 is TGCGCCAGCAGCCACCAACGACAGGGCACAGATACGCAGTATTTT.

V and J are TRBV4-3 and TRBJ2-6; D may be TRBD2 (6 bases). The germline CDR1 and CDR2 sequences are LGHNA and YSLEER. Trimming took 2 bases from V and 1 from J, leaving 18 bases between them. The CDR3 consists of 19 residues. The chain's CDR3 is CASSQRTGGWGSGANVLTF. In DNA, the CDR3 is TGCGCCAGCAGCCAAAGAACAGGAGGGTGGGGGTCTGGGGCCAACGTCCTGACTTTC.

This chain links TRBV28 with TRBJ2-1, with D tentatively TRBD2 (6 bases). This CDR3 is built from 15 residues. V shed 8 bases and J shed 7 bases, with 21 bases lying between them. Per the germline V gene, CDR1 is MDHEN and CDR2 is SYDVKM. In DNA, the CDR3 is TGTGCCAGCGCAAGCGGGCTACCGAAATATAATGAGCAGTTCTTC. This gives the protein CASASGLPKYNEQFF.

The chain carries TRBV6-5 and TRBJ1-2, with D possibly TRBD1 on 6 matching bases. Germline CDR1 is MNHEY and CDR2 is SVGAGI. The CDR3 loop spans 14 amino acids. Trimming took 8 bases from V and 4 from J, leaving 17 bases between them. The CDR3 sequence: CASGTRTISYGYTF. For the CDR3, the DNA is TGTGCCAGCGGGACACGAACGATTTCCTATGGCTACACCTTC.

CDR3 DNA sequence: TGTGCCAGCAGCCAAGAGACTAGCGGGGTGGGCGGGGAGCTGTTTTTT. It is translated as CASSQETSGVGGELFF. The rearrangement links TRBV4-2 to TRBJ2-2; TRBD2 agrees at 11 bases. From germline, CDR1 is LGHNA and CDR2 YNFKEQ. V lost 0 bases and J lost 7; bases outside the gene matches: 4. The CDR3 loop spans 16 amino acids.

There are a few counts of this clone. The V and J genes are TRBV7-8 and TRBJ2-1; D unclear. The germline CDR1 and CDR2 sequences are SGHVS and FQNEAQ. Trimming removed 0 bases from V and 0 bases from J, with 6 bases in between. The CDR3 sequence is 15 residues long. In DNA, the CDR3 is TGTGCCAGCAGCTTAGCGGCCATCTCCTACAATGAGCAGTTCTTC. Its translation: CASSLAAISYNEQFF.